Each of the 22 T cell receptor beta chains below was sequenced from the same sample in a study of T cells in Graves' hyperthyroidism and ophthalmopathy. Amplified TCR beta CDR3 regions derived from RNA transcripts. The HTBI primer set served for first-round RT-PCR of the TCR CDR3. TCRdb called the multiplex PCR reads again in MiXCR, with one record for every CDR3 protein. The data show 600,000 to 700,000 distinct CDR3 sequences, roughly 15% seen once. The sequencing sample was made of blood. The receptors were sampled from a woman in her thirties or forties with Graves' ophthalmopathy.

This sequence joins TRBV13 and TRBJ2-7; TRBD2 matches 10 bases. The CDR3 is 16 residues long. Per the germline V gene, CDR1 is PRHDT and CDR2 is FYEKMQ (reference sequence). J gave up 2 bases and V 5 bases, and 9 bases lay outside the gene matches. The CDR3: CASSPPTSGPTYEQYF. In DNA, the CDR3 is TGTGCCAGCAGCCCCCCGACTAGCGGGCCCACCTACGAGCAGTACTTC.

The table lists this clonotype with a few counts. V usage is TRBV6-2 or TRBV6-3 and J usage is TRBJ2-3; 9 positions agree with TRBD2. This CDR3 contains 15 residues. Germline CDR1 and CDR2: MNHEY and SVGEGT. The junction had 6 bases not matched to a gene; V was cut back by 4 bases and J by 4 bases. CDR3 DNA sequence: TGTGCCAGCAGTTTCGTAGCGGGAGTAGCAGATACGCAGTATTTT. The encoded protein is CASSFVAGVADTQYF.

This clonotype was observed many times. The V call is TRBV27, the J call TRBJ1-2; the match to TRBD1 covers 10 bases. This CDR3 is 14 amino acids long. CDR1 is MNHEY and CDR2 is SMNVEV in the germline V gene (reference sequence). Trimming removed 5 bases from V and 4 bases from J; junction bases left unmatched: 4. The CDR3 loop is CASSRWTGGYGYTF. The CDR3, as DNA: TGTGCCAGCAGTCGATGGACAGGGGGCTATGGCTACACCTTC.

V gene TRBV19 combines with J gene TRBJ2-7; D call uncertain. Germline V gene data show CDR1 as LNHDA and CDR2 as SQIVND (reference sequence). V was shortened by 5 bases and J by 7 bases, with 15 bases between the two germline ends. CDR3 length: 13 residues. For the CDR3, the DNA is TGTGCCAGTAGTCCGAAAGGGTTGAAGGAGCAGTACTTC. Translating it yields CASSPKGLKEQYF.

The gene calls are TRBV6-2 or TRBV6-3 and TRBJ1-1; D is undetermined. The CDR3 contains 13 residues. Germline V lookup: CDR1 MNHEY, CDR2 SVGEGT. The V gene lost 7 bases and the J gene lost 6 bases, with 15 bases spanning the gap. The CDR3 region has the DNA TGTGCCAGCACGGTCGAGATATGGGCTGAAGCTTTCTTT. Protein product: CASTVEIWAEAFF.

This clonotype was found many times. The chain uses TRBV2 and TRBJ2-7; D assignment may be TRBD1 or TRBD2 (5 bases each). Germline lookup yields CDR1 SNHLY and CDR2 FYNNEI. The CDR3 loop spans 13 amino acids. Trimming shortened V by 2 bases and J by 5 bases, and 10 bases separated the two germline ends. The CDR3 reads CASSEWGKDEQYF. The DNA for the CDR3 is TGTGCCAGCAGTGAATGGGGGAAGGACGAGCAGTACTTC.

This clonotype has only a few counts. The chain is built from TRBV14 and TRBJ2-7; perhaps TRBD1 as D (6 bases). The CDR3 is 15 amino acids. Germline assignment: CDR1 SGHDN and CDR2 FVKESK. V was clipped by 2 bases and J by 3 bases, with 14 bases between them. The CDR3 DNA is TGTGCCAGCAGCCAATACCGGGACACAATCTACGAGCAGTACTTC. Protein product: CASSQYRDTIYEQYF.

The chain combines TRBV2 with TRBJ2-7; D tentatively fits TRBD1 or TRBD2 (6 bases each). The CDR3 covers 11 residues. With 6 bases removed from V and 9 bases from J, the gap between germline ends came to 12 bases. Germline V lookup: CDR1 SNHLY, CDR2 FYNNEI. The chain's CDR3 is CASRGHGRQYF. Here the CDR3 DNA reads TGTGCCAGCAGGGGACACGGGAGGCAGTACTTC.

This clonotype came up many times. The V and J genes are TRBV28 and TRBJ1-1, with D possibly matching TRBD1 (6 bases). V dropped 5 bases and J dropped 3 bases, with 10 bases sitting between them. The CDR3 length is 13 residues. In germline, CDR1 is MDHEN, CDR2 SYDVKM. For the CDR3, the DNA is TGTGCCAGCAGTGACAGGCCCGACACTGAAGCTTTCTTT. This sequence encodes CASSDRPDTEAFF.

There are many counts of this clonotype. The chain employs TRBV6-1 and TRBJ2-7, with a weak D call TRBD1 (6 bases). This CDR3 has 14 residues. Trimming cost V 6 bases and J 9 bases, with 21 bases left between them. Germline V gene data show CDR1 as MNHNS and CDR2 as SASEGT. The CDR3 region is CASRKGDPATMQYF. CDR3 sequence (DNA): TGTGCCAGCAGGAAGGGGGACCCTGCTACGATGCAGTACTTC.

The J gene is TRBJ2-5, the V gene TRBV24-1, with no clear D. The CDR3 sequence is 13 residues long. The V gene's germline CDR1 is KGHDR and CDR2 SFDVKD. V gave up 12 bases and J gave up 1 base, with 14 bases separating them. The chain's CDR3 is CAVTTGPQETQYF. The DNA for the CDR3 is TGTGCCGTTACGACTGGACCCCAAGAGACCCAGTACTTC.

This clonotype came up many times. The chain is built from TRBV5-1 and TRBJ2-1, with TRBD2 as a possible D gene (5 bases). V was cut by 5 bases and J by 2 bases, with 11 bases left in between. Germline V gene sequence: CDR1 SGHRS, CDR2 YFSETQ. The CDR3 length is 14 residues. CDR3 protein: CASRGGPAYNEQFF. The CDR3 region has the DNA TGCGCCAGCAGAGGCGGGCCAGCCTACAATGAGCAGTTCTTC.

This clonotype showed up just a few times. This chain connects TRBV19 to TRBJ1-1; D is possibly TRBD1 (5 bases). The V end lost 5 bases, the J end lost 12 bases, and 16 bases lay between the germline ends. Germline-derived CDR1 and CDR2 are LNHDA and SQIVND (reference sequence). The CDR3 extends over 12 amino acids. The CDR3 sequence: CASSAGPVLPFF. As DNA, the CDR3 is TGTGCCAGTAGTGCGGGACCAGTTTTGCCTTTCTTT.

This clonotype was detected a few times. The rearrangement links TRBV28 to TRBJ1-5, with D hard to call. Trimming removed 5 bases at V and 6 bases at J, with 8 bases between. Germline CDR1 MDHEN, CDR2 SYDVKM. CDR3 length equals 12 residues. The CDR3 protein is CASSVVPQPQHF. CDR3 nucleotides: TGTGCCAGCAGTGTTGTGCCTCAGCCCCAGCATTTT.

This clonotype was seen many times. The chain couples TRBV20-1 to TRBJ2-5, with 12 bases matching TRBD2. The germline V gene has CDR1 DFQATT and CDR2 SNEGSKA (reference sequence). The J segment lost 2 bases and the V segment lost 4 bases, leaving 5 bases of the junction unmatched. CDR3 length: 15 residues. The CDR3 here is CSAKATSGGQETQYF. In DNA form, the CDR3 reads TGCAGTGCTAAGGCGACTAGCGGGGGTCAAGAGACCCAGTACTTC.

A note on this clonotype: This could be a read error, since a much larger clone is one nucleotide away. The gene calls are TRBV27 and TRBJ2-5; D gene uncertain. V was shortened by 11 bases and J by 1 base, with 14 bases between the two germline ends. In germline, CDR1 is MNHEY, CDR2 SMNVEV (reference sequence). CDR3 length equals 13 residues. The CDR3 nucleotides read TGTGCCTCCTTCCGGGTCCCCCAAGAGACCCAGTACTTC. This sequence encodes CASFRVPQETQYF.

This rearrangement joins TRBV6-1 to TRBJ1-3, with no clear D. Germline V gene data show CDR1 as MNHNS and CDR2 as SASEGT. The CDR3 is made up of 16 amino acids. V lost 5 bases and J lost 0, with 14 bases in between. This chain's CDR3 is CASSPQVLRSGNTIYF. Written as DNA, the CDR3 is TGTGCCAGCAGTCCCCAGGTACTTCGCTCTGGAAACACCATATATTTT.

In its sample, this clonotype was seen a few times. The gene calls are TRBV11-1 and TRBJ2-7; 8 bases align to TRBD2. This CDR3 is 14 amino acids long. Looked up from germline, CDR1 is SGHAT and CDR2 is FQDESV (reference sequence). The V and J ends lost 2 bases and 5 bases, in that order; junction bases with no gene match: 5. The CDR3, as DNA: TGTGCCAGCAGCTTAAGTGACGGGGGGGACGAGCAGTACTTC. Protein: CASSLSDGGDEQYF.

This clonotype was counted at least ten times. The chain recombines TRBV27 with TRBJ1-1; 9 nucleotides align to TRBD1. The V gene end was trimmed by 3 bases and the J gene end by 7 bases; junction bases not matched to a gene: 9. The CDR3 extends over 15 amino acids. The germline V gene has CDR1 MNHEY and CDR2 SMNVEV (reference sequence). CDR3 residues: CASSFLNTGGGEAFF. The CDR3 DNA follows: TGTGCCAGCAGTTTCCTTAATACAGGGGGCGGTGAAGCTTTCTTT.

This clonotype was counted many times. The chain combines TRBV6-2 or TRBV6-3 with TRBJ2-7; 8 bases fit TRBD2. CDR3 length: 12 amino acids. J gave up 6 bases and V 8 bases, and 6 bases lay outside the gene matches. Germline-derived CDR1 and CDR2 are MNHEY and SVGEGT. As DNA, the CDR3 is TGTGCCAGCCGGAGCGGGAGTTTCGAGCAGTACTTC. Amino acid sequence: CASRSGSFEQYF.

This clonotype has a count of ten or more. The rearrangement uses TRBV5-6 and TRBJ2-7, with 7 bases fitting TRBD2. V shed 6 bases and J 5 bases; nucleotides not matched to a gene: 8. The CDR3 loop spans 13 amino acids. Germline CDR1 is SGHDT and CDR2 is YYEEEE. The CDR3 nucleotides are TGTGCCAGCACCTCGGGCGGGAGAAACGAGCAGTACTTC. Its protein product is CASTSGGRNEQYF. Based on the CDR3 plus reference TRBV5-6 and TRBJ2-7, the full variable domain is DAGVTQSPTHLIKTRGQQVTLRCSPKSGHDTVSWYQQALGQGPQFIFQYYEEEERQRGNFPDRFSGHQFPNYSSELNVNALLLGDSALYLCASTSGGRNEQYFGPGTRLTVT.

This clonotype was found a few times. The CDR3: CSAYLALAGGYEQYF. The DNA for the CDR3 is TGCAGTGCCTACCTCGCTCTAGCGGGAGGGTACGAGCAGTACTTC. V usage is TRBV20-1 and J usage is TRBJ2-7; TRBD2 matches at 12 bases. Trimming cost V 6 bases and J 4 bases; bases outside gene matches: 10. CDR1 and CDR2 (germline): DFQATT, SNEGSKA (reference sequence). The CDR3 has 15 amino acids.